The rows below give T cell receptor beta chains drawn from one sample of a study of naive and memory T cell subsets. MiXCR, run by TCRdb on the UMI-ligation and nested PCR reads, gives a single entry per CDR3 protein. The sample yields around 130,000 distinct CDR3 sequences, around 35% seen once. Input material: central memory CD4+ T cells from blood. The receptors stem from a human donor in good health. Each CDR3 is given with its conserved first and last residue. The order of the fields is V gene, J gene, D gene, clone size, CDR3 protein, CDR3 DNA. A D gene is named only where the DNA matches it firmly. Size is omitted from some rows. Given values are once, few, many or a class for expanded clones.

TRBV14	TRBJ2-1	TRBD2	few	CASSQDLAVREQFF	TGTGCCAGCAGCCAAGATCTAGCGGTTCGTGAGCAGTTCTTC
TRBV12-3/TRBV12-4	TRBJ2-1	-	-	CASIPTRSSYNEQFF	TGTGCCAGCATCCCGACACGGAGCTCCTACAATGAGCAGTTCTTC
TRBV5-1	TRBJ2-7	TRBD1	-	CASSSLGQGDSYEQYF	TGCGCCAGCAGCTCACTCGGACAGGGGGATTCCTACGAGCAGTACTTC
TRBV6-5	TRBJ1-6	-	-	CASSKTTNNSPLHF	TGTGCCAGCAGTAAGACTACCAATAATTCACCCCTCCACTTT
TRBV27	TRBJ2-3	-	few	CASNPRRYSTDTQYF	TGTGCCAGCAACCCCCGGAGATACAGCACAGATACGCAGTATTTT
TRBV20-1	TRBJ2-6	TRBD1	few	CSAAIRDRRSYSGANVLTF	TGCAGTGCTGCGATACGGGACAGAAGAAGCTACTCTGGGGCCAACGTCCTGACTTTC
TRBV5-6	TRBJ1-4	-	few	CASSRNLDRWGFSNEKLFF	TGTGCCAGCAGCCGTAATCTCGACAGGTGGGGGTTCTCTAATGAAAAACTGTTTTTT
TRBV6-2/TRBV6-3	TRBJ2-2	-	-	CASSVGSTGELFF	TGTGCCAGCTCAGTGGGAAGTACCGGGGAGCTGTTTTTT
TRBV19	TRBJ1-5	-	-	CASSLYRDQPQHF	TGTGCCAGTAGTTTATACAGGGATCAGCCCCAGCATTTT
TRBV20-1	TRBJ2-4	-	few	CSAMARGRAKNIQYF	TGCAGTGCTATGGCTCGGGGGAGGGCCAAAAACATTCAGTACTTC
TRBV7-6	TRBJ2-7	TRBD2	-	CASSLGPRLAFYEQYF	TGTGCCAGCAGCTTAGGCCCGAGACTAGCGTTCTACGAGCAGTACTTC
TRBV11-2	TRBJ2-1	-	few	CASGRNRNEQFF	TGTGCCAGCGGCCGAAACAGGAATGAGCAGTTCTTC
TRBV20-1	TRBJ2-1	TRBD2	-	CSARVASGRHVDEQFF	TGCAGTGCTAGAGTCGCTAGCGGGAGGCACGTTGATGAGCAGTTCTTC
TRBV7-2	TRBJ2-3	-	medium-sized	CASSLDAQGRDTQYF	TGTGCCAGCAGCTTAGATGCCCAAGGAAGGGATACGCAGTATTTT
TRBV6-5	TRBJ2-2	TRBD1	-	CASSYRGTANTGELFF	TGTGCCAGCAGTTACCGAGGGACAGCGAACACCGGGGAGCTGTTTTTT
TRBV24-1	TRBJ2-5	TRBD1	-	CATSDPSTGLTQYF	TGTGCCACCAGTGATCCCTCGACAGGGCTGACCCAGTACTTC
TRBV14	TRBJ2-1	TRBD2	-	CASSHPGTSGYNEQFF	TGTGCCAGCAGCCATCCCGGGACTAGCGGATACAATGAGCAGTTCTTC
TRBV25-1	TRBJ2-1	-	-	CASSEMDLYNEQFF	TGTGCCAGCAGTGAGATGGATCTCTACAATGAGCAGTTCTTC
TRBV9	TRBJ2-7	-	few	CASSSGTESYEQYF	TGTGCCAGCAGCTCAGGGACCGAGTCCTACGAGCAGTACTTC
TRBV2	TRBJ1-1	-	-	CASMMGAVTEAFF	TGTGCCAGCATGATGGGGGCGGTGACTGAAGCTTTCTTT
TRBV29-1	TRBJ2-2	-	few	CSVGSFSNTGELFF	TGCAGCGTTGGATCTTTTTCGAACACCGGGGAGCTGTTTTTT
TRBV7-2	TRBJ2-2	-	-	CASTPWQGRNGELFF	TGTGCCAGCACCCCATGGCAGGGAAGGAACGGGGAGCTGTTTTTT
TRBV3-1	TRBJ2-1	-	many	CASSHLGEQFF	TGTGCCAGCAGCCATCTCGGTGAGCAGTTCTTC
TRBV4-2	TRBJ2-5	-	few	CASSQEHKGTQYF	TGTGCCAGCAGCCAAGAACACAAAGGGACCCAGTACTTC
TRBV11-2	TRBJ2-5	TRBD1	few	CASSPWGQGQETQYF	TGTGCCAGCAGCCCGTGGGGACAGGGGCAAGAGACCCAGTACTTC
TRBV7-9	TRBJ2-1	-	few	CASSPKPRTGNEQFF	TGTGCCAGCAGCCCAAAACCGCGGACCGGGAATGAGCAGTTCTTC
TRBV5-4	TRBJ2-7	-	-	CASSLGQGSFGEQYF	TGTGCCAGCAGCTTGGGGCAGGGCAGCTTTGGCGAGCAGTACTTC
TRBV6-2/TRBV6-3	TRBJ2-7	-	-	CASKTASSYEQYF	TGTGCCAGCAAGACAGCGAGCTCCTACGAGCAGTACTTC
TRBV6-5	TRBJ1-1	TRBD1	-	CASSAPFGQGFGTEAFF	TGTGCCAGCAGTGCACCTTTTGGACAGGGGTTTGGCACTGAAGCTTTCTTT
TRBV20-1	TRBJ2-5	TRBD2	few	CSASLDSGIVTQYF	TGCAGTGCTAGTCTGGATAGCGGGATTGTGACCCAGTACTTC
TRBV11-2	TRBJ1-5	-	once	CASSRGQVNQPQHF	TGTGCCAGCAGCAGAGGACAAGTTAATCAGCCCCAGCATTTT
TRBV6-6	TRBJ2-1	-	few	CASSYLGVRARTYNEQFF	TGTGCCAGCAGTTACCTGGGTGTTCGGGCCCGAACCTACAATGAGCAGTTCTTC
TRBV24-1	TRBJ2-5	TRBD1	-	CATSDFGTGGQETQYF	TGTGCCACCAGTGATTTCGGGACAGGGGGTCAAGAGACCCAGTACTTC
TRBV4-1	TRBJ1-2	-	few	CASSQEVRYGYTF	TGCGCCAGCAGCCAAGAAGTCCGCTATGGCTACACCTTC
TRBV4-3	TRBJ1-1	-	-	CASSQDTQTEAFF	TGCGCCAGCAGCCAGGACACGCAGACTGAAGCTTTCTTT